This T cell receptor beta chain is drawn from a study of fetal regulatory T cell absence and autoimmunity. Study-wide findings and caveats: TRB gene family usage was broadly similar in cord blood and pancreas.

Profiled with immunoSEQ multiplex PCR; TCRdb holds only in-frame clones, not every one. The sample includes around 100,000 clones, approximately 75% of them seen just once. In the case of this clone: The antigen remains unidentified.

The CDR3 has 14 residues. Germline-derived CDR1 and CDR2 are SGHRS and YFSETQ. Trimming stripped 0 bases from V and 2 bases from J, with 9 bases between. The TCR sequence derives from a male donor with IPEX syndrome. Sequenced sample: pancreas tissue. The chain uses TRBV5-1 and TRBJ2-7; the D gene is possibly TRBD1 (6 bases). CDR3 bases: TGCGCCAGCAGCTTGGAACGGGACACCTACGAGCAGTACTTC. Protein: CASSLERDTYEQYF.